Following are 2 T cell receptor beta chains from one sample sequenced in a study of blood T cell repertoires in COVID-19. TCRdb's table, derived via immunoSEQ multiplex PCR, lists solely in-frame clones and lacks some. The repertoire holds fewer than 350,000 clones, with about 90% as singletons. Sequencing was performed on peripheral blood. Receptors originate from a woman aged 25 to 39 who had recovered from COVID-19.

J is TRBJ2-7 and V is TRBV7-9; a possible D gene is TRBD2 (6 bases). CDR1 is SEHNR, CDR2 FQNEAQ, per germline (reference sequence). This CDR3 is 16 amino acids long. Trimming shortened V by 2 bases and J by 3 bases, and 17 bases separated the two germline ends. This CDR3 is CASSLLGGTSIYEQYF. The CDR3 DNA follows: TGTGCCAGCAGCTTATTGGGGGGAACCTCCATCTACGAGCAGTACTTC.

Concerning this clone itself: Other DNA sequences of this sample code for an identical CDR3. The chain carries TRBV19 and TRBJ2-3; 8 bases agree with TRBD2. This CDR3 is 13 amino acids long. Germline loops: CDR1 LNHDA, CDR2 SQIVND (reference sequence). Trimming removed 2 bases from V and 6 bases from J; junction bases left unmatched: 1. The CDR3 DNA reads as TGTGCCAGTAGTATACGGGGGGGCGATACGCAGTATTTT. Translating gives CASSIRGGDTQYF.